This TCR beta chain was captured in a study of blood T cell repertoires in COVID-19. Study overall: Both acute and convalescent COVID-19 samples were obtained from the United States, Italy and Spain. T cells, B-cell-depleted T cells, or PBMCs provided the cDNA or gDNA that served as material.

Germline V lookup: CDR1 MDHEN, CDR2 SYDVKM. This CDR3 spans 14 amino acids. V lost 5 bases and J lost 4, with 14 bases in between. In the study's own analysis: Reference gene primers were amplified, and this amplification served to estimate nucleated cell counts. Generated by immunoSEQ multiplex PCR, the TCRdb table keeps only in-frame clones and is missing some. V, J and clone size were drawn from that table, and D and trimming were deduced from the DNA. The sample lists around 100,000 clones, about 86% occurring once. The sample comprised peripheral blood. This clonotype was sampled from a man older than 75 with acute or convalescent COVID-19. J is TRBJ2-5 and V is TRBV28; D is undetermined. For the CDR3, the DNA is TGTGCCAGCAGTCGTGTCGGGTTAGGAGAGACCCAGTACTTC. Amino acid sequence: CASSRVGLGETQYF.